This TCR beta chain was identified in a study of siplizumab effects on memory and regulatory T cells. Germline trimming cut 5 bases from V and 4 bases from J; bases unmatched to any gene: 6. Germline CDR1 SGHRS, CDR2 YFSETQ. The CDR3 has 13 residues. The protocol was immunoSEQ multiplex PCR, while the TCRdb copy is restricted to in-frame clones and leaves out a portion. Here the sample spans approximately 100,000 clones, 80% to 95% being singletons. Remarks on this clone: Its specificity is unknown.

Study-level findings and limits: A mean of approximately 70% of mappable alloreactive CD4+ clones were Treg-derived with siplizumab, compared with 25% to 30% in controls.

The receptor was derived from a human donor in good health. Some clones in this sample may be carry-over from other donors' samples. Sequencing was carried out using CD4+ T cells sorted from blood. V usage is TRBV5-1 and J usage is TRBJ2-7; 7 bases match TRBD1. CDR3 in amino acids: CASSWDSGYEQYF. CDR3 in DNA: TGCGCCAGCAGTTGGGACAGTGGTTACGAGCAGTACTTC.